One sample yielded the 22 T cell receptor beta chains listed below, sequenced in a study of T cell responses to AZD1222 COVID-19 vaccine. Measured with immunoSEQ multiplex PCR; TCRdb has only the in-frame clones, and not every one. Of nearly 200,000 clones listed, roughly 92% were seen once; the top ten hold 0.95% to 1.1%. The sequences come from peripheral blood, collected 28 days after the second AZD1222 dose. These receptors were obtained from an adult who received the AZD1222 COVID-19 vaccine.

The chain uses TRBV6-1 and TRBJ1-5, with a tentative D call TRBD1 (6 bases). V dropped 1 base and J dropped 9 bases, with 7 bases sitting between them. Germline V lookup: CDR1 MNHNS, CDR2 SASEGT. The CDR3 runs to 12 residues. CDR3 amino acids: CASSEVTGPQHF. In DNA, the CDR3 is TGTGCCAGCAGTGAAGTGACAGGGCCCCAGCATTTT.

The CDR3 is CASSLEGTDYGYTF. CDR3 bases: TGCGCCAGCAGCTTGGAGGGGACGGACTATGGCTACACCTTC. This rearrangement joins TRBV5-1 to TRBJ1-2, with a tentative D call TRBD1 (5 bases). This CDR3 is built from 14 residues. V was trimmed by 0 bases and J by 3 bases, leaving 9 bases between them. CDR1 is SGHRS and CDR2 is YFSETQ in the germline V gene.

Concerning this clone: The sample has other DNA sequences that encode this CDR3 too. The rearrangement links TRBV7-9 to TRBJ1-2; D might be TRBD1 (5 bases). Looked up from germline, CDR1 is SEHNR and CDR2 is FQNEAQ (reference sequence). Trimming removed 0 bases at V and 2 bases at J, with 7 bases between. CDR3 length: 14 residues. This CDR3 reads CASSLAGPNYGYTF. In DNA, the CDR3 is TGTGCCAGCAGCTTAGCGGGACCCAACTATGGCTACACCTTC.

The chain links TRBV10-3 to TRBJ1-5; D may be TRBD1 (6 bases). Germline V gene data show CDR1 as ENHRY and CDR2 as SYGVKD. CDR3 length: 17 residues. The ends were cut back, 0 bases at V and 4 bases at J, with 16 bases in the middle. The CDR3 reads CAISESGGGQLNQPQHF. Here the CDR3 DNA reads TGTGCCATCAGTGAGTCTGGGGGGGGGCAGCTTAATCAGCCCCAGCATTTT.

This chain joins TRBV5-1 and TRBJ1-1; D unclear. Trimming took 0 bases from V and 10 from J, leaving 19 bases between them. The CDR3 has 15 amino acids. Germline V CDR1 and CDR2: SGHRS, YFSETQ. The CDR3 sequence is CASSLGRWPPTRAFF. CDR3 in DNA: TGCGCCAGCAGCTTGGGTCGTTGGCCGCCAACGAGAGCTTTCTTT.

This chain uses TRBV18 with TRBJ1-1, with no clear D. This CDR3 region has 14 residues. Per the germline V gene, CDR1 is KGHSH and CDR2 is LQKENI. The ends were cut back, 0 bases at V and 1 base at J, with 6 bases in the middle. For the CDR3, the DNA is TGTGCCAGCTCACCACCGGAAGCGAACACTGAAGCTTTCTTT. This sequence encodes CASSPPEANTEAFF.

This clone was detected only once. The V and J genes are TRBV3-1 (or the pseudogene TRBV3-2) and TRBJ1-2; D may be TRBD1 (6 bases). Germline V gene lookup returns CDR1 LGHDT and CDR2 YNNKEL (reference sequence). V was trimmed by 4 bases and J by 0 bases, leaving 9 bases between them. CDR3 length: 14 amino acids. CDR3 nucleotide sequence: TGTGCCAGCAGCCCCGGACAGACTAACTATGGCTACACCTTC. As protein: CASSPGQTNYGYTF.

This sequence joins TRBV18 and TRBJ1-4; unclear D gene. Trimming shortened V by 2 bases and J by 1 base, and 11 bases separated the two germline ends. This CDR3 is built from 16 residues. In germline, CDR1 is KGHSH, CDR2 LQKENI. This CDR3 is CASSPGGPRTNEKLFF. CDR3 sequence (DNA): TGTGCCAGCTCACCAGGCGGGCCTAGAACTAATGAAAAACTGTTTTTT.

The gene calls are TRBV10-3 and TRBJ1-2; D call uncertain. Germline V lookup: CDR1 ENHRY, CDR2 SYGVKD. The germline V and J ends were trimmed by 4 bases and 4 bases, with 10 bases remaining between them. This CDR3 comprises 13 residues. As DNA, the CDR3 is TGTGCCATCAGTGCGGGCAGCGCCTATGGCTACACCTTC. Translation gives CAISAGSAYGYTF.

V usage is TRBV2 and J usage is TRBJ2-3; tentatively, D is TRBD1 or TRBD2 (5 bases each). The CDR3 totals 14 residues. CDR1 is SNHLY and CDR2 is FYNNEI in the germline V gene. Trimming removed 7 bases from V and 3 bases from J, with 14 bases in between. CDR3 coding DNA: TGTGCCAGCAACGAGGGACCCAATACAGATACGCAGTATTTT. Amino acids: CASNEGPNTDTQYF.

The chain couples TRBV28 to TRBJ1-2, with 7 bases identical to TRBD1. The CDR3 runs 15 residues. The ends lost 7 bases at V and 6 bases at J; junction bases unmatched: 14. Germline lookup yields CDR1 MDHEN and CDR2 SYDVKM. The CDR3 sequence: CASTLNPGQSHGYTF. CDR3 in DNA: TGTGCCAGCACCTTAAACCCGGGACAGTCCCATGGCTACACCTTC.

The chain recombines TRBV30 with TRBJ1-2; the D is unclear. V dropped 0 bases and J dropped 12 bases, with 8 bases sitting between them. The CDR3 totals 10 residues. Germline CDR1 GTSNPN, CDR2 SVGIG (reference sequence). CDR3 nucleotides: TGTGCCTGGAGTGTTGCCCCGCACACCTTC. It specifies CAWSVAPHTF.

The chain has TRBV6-5 and TRBJ1-1; no clear D gene. V lost 7 bases and J lost 0, with 15 bases in between. The CDR3 totals 15 residues. Germline V lookup: CDR1 MNHEY, CDR2 SVGAGI. In DNA form, the CDR3 reads TGTGCCAGCATCGGGGAGGCCTTCATGAACACTGAAGCTTTCTTT. This sequence encodes CASIGEAFMNTEAFF.

This chain connects TRBV3-1 (or the pseudogene TRBV3-2) to TRBJ2-5; D unclear. The germline V gene has CDR1 LGHDT and CDR2 YNNKEL (reference sequence). V was trimmed by 4 bases and J by 7 bases, leaving 13 bases between them. The CDR3 has 13 residues. CDR3 DNA: TGTGCCAGCAGCCGCCTGAGAGAAGGGACCCAGTACTTC. Protein sequence: CASSRLREGTQYF.

This clone occurred once. V usage is TRBV9 and J usage is TRBJ2-5, with TRBD2 matching 10 bases. Trimming removed 4 bases from V and 2 bases from J; junction bases left unmatched: 11. The CDR3 extends over 17 amino acids. Germline values: CDR1 SGDLS, CDR2 YYNGEE. The CDR3 protein is CASSPQAGLANQETQYF. As DNA, the CDR3 is TGTGCCAGCAGCCCCCAAGCGGGACTAGCGAATCAAGAGACCCAGTACTTC.

This clone occurred once. The chain has TRBV12-3 or TRBV12-4 and TRBJ1-5; D not resolved. Trimming left V 5 bases short and J 5 bases short, with 10 bases between. This CDR3 is built from 13 residues. CDR3 protein: CASSPFPYQPQHF. For the CDR3, the DNA is TGTGCCAGCAGTCCTTTCCCATATCAGCCCCAGCATTTT.

The chain joins TRBV6-5 to TRBJ1-6; a weak D match, TRBD1 (5 bases). Germline CDR1 and CDR2: MNHEY and SVGAGI. The CDR3 has 14 residues. Deletions cut 7 bases from V and 4 bases from J, with 11 bases between. The CDR3 coding sequence is TGTGCCAGCATGGCAGGGATGTATAATTCACCCCTCCACTTT. Translated: CASMAGMYNSPLHF.

This chain links TRBV2 with TRBJ1-2; D remains unclear. CDR1 SNHLY and CDR2 FYNNEI come from the germline V gene. CDR3 length: 12 amino acids. Trimming left V 2 bases short and J 4 bases short, with 5 bases between. The CDR3 is CASSERSYGYTF. CDR3 bases: TGTGCCAGCAGTGAACGGTCCTATGGCTACACCTTC.

This clone was found once. For the CDR3, the DNA is TGTGCCAGCCGGGGGGGTCTTACAGATACGCAGTATTTT. It yields the protein CASRGGLTDTQYF. V is TRBV2 and J is TRBJ2-3, with 8 bases matching TRBD2. Trimming cost V 8 bases and J 3 bases; bases outside gene matches: 4. Germline assignment: CDR1 SNHLY and CDR2 FYNNEI. The CDR3 sequence is 13 residues long.

This clone was detected once. The chain recombines TRBV14 with TRBJ2-1, with D tentatively TRBD2 (6 bases). Per germline, CDR1 SGHDN and CDR2 FVKESK. The CDR3 spans 13 residues. Trimming pared 1 base from V and 12 bases from J, leaving 13 bases between. The CDR3 loop reads CASSQAGAGRQFF. The CDR3 DNA is TGTGCCAGCAGCCAAGCCGGGGCGGGAAGGCAGTTCTTC. The variable domain in full, completed from reference TRBV14 and TRBJ2-1, reads EAGVTQFPSHSVIEKGQTVTLRCDPISGHDNLYWYRRVMGKEIKFLLHFVKESKQDESGMPNNRFLAERTGGTYSTLKVQPAELEDSGVYFCASSQAGAGRQFFGPGTRLTVL.

CDR3 bases: TGTGCCAGCAGTGAGAAGTGGACTAGCGGGGGGGCCATCTACAATGAGCAGTTCTTC. Translated, it gives CASSEKWTSGGAIYNEQFF. V is TRBV2 and J is TRBJ2-1; 15 nucleotides match TRBD2. Germline V gene lookup returns CDR1 SNHLY and CDR2 FYNNEI. V shed 3 bases, J shed 3 bases, and the junction held 9 bases outside the gene matches. CDR3 length: 19 residues.

V and J are TRBV19 and TRBJ1-1; no clear D. With 5 bases removed from V and 0 bases from J, the gap between germline ends came to 10 bases. In germline, CDR1 is LNHDA, CDR2 SQIVND (reference sequence). The CDR3 is 14 residues long. DNA for the CDR3: TGTGCCAGTAGTTATACGGGCGTGAACACTGAAGCTTTCTTT. Its translation is CASSYTGVNTEAFF.